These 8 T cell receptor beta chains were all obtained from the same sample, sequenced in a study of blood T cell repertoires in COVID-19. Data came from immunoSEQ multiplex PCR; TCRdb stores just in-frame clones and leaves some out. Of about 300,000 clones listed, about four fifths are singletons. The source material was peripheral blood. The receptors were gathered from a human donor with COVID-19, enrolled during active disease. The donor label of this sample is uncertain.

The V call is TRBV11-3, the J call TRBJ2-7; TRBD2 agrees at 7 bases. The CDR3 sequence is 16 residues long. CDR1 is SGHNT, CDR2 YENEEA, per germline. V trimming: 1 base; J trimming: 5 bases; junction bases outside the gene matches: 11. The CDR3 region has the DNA TGTGCCAGCAGCTTAGGCGGGAGTGGATTCGAACACGAGCAGTACTTC. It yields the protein CASSLGGSGFEHEQYF.

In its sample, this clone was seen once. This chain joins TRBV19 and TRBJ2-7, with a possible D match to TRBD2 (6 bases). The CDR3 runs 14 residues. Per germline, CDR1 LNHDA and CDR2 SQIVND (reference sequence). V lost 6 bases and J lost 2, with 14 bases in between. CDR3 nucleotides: TGTGCCAGTAGGGAGCAGGAGGGGACCTACGAGCAGTACTTC. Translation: CASREQEGTYEQYF.

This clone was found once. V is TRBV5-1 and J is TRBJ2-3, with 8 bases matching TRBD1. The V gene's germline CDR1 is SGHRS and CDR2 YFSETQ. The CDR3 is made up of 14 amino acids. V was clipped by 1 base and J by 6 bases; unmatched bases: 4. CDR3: CASSLQGAGDTQYF. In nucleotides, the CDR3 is TGCGCCAGCAGCTTGCAGGGGGCCGGCGATACGCAGTATTTT.

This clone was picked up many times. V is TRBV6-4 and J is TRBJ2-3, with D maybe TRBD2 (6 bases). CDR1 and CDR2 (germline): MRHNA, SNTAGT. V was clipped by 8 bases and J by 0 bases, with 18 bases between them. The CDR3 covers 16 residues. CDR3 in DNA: TGTGCCAGCGGAGAGGGTAGCGGCACTAGCACAGATACGCAGTATTTT. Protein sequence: CASGEGSGTSTDTQYF.

CDR3 in amino acids: CASSRTSGHEQFF. As DNA, the CDR3 is TGTGCCAGCAGTCGGACTAGTGGGCATGAGCAGTTCTTC. The chain uses TRBV6-6 and TRBJ2-1; 7 positions match TRBD2. V dropped 5 bases and J dropped 8; count of bases not matched to a gene: 6. CDR1 and CDR2 (germline): MNHNY, SVGAGI (reference sequence). CDR3 length equals 13 residues.

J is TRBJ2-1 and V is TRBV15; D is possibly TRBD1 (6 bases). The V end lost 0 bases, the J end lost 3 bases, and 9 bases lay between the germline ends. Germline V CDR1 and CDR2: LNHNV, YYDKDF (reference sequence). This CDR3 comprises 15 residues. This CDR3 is CATSRELGGYNEQFF. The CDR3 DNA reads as TGTGCCACCAGCAGAGAATTAGGGGGCTACAATGAGCAGTTCTTC.

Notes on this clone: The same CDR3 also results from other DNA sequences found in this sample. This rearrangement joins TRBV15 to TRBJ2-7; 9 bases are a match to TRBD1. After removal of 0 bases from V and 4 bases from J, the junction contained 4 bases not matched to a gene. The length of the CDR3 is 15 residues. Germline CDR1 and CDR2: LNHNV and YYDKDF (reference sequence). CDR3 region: CATSRDPTGGYEQYF. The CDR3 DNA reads TGTGCCACCAGCAGAGATCCGACAGGGGGATACGAGCAGTACTTC. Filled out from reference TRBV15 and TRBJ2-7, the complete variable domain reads DAMVIQNPRYQVTQFGKPVTLSCSQTLNHNVMYWYQQKSSQAPKLLFHYYDKDFNNEADTPDNFQSRRPNTSFCFLDIRSPGLGDTAMYLCATSRDPTGGYEQYFGPGTRLTVT.

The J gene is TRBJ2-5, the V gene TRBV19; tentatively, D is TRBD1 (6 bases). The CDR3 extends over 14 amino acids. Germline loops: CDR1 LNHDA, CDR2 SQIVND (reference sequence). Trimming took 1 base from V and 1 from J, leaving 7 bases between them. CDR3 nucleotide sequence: TGTGCCAGTAGTATAGGGACAGTCCAAGAGACCCAGTACTTC. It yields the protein CASSIGTVQETQYF. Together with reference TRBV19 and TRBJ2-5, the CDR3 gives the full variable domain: DGGITQSPKYLFRKEGQNVTLSCEQNLNHDAMYWYRQDPGQGLRLIYYSQIVNDFQKGDIAEGYSVSREKKESFPLTVTSAQKNPTAFYLCASSIGTVQETQYFGPGTRLLVL.